These 11 T cell receptor beta chains were all obtained from the same sample, sequenced in a study of CD8 T cells in ankylosing spondylitis (dated by TCRdb to 2015 to 2018). The protocol used for the library was 5' RACE. The instrument was an Illumina HiSeq 2500. Clones were called with MiXCR by TCRdb after fastp trimmed the public reads at Q25, and only in-frame beta chains were retained. Each entry is one CDR3 protein sequence, shown with its most common DNA and genes. The sample table records 250,000 or so distinct CDR3 sequences; approximately 20% of these occur just once. The top ten hold roughly 34% of the sample. The sample taken for sequencing was blood, either unsorted or a sorted T cell fraction (not recorded which). The source is a male donor with ankylosing spondylitis or in good health (not recorded which).

This chain uses TRBV12-3 or TRBV12-4 with TRBJ2-2, with no clear D. V shed 3 bases and J shed 1 base, with 6 bases lying between them. There are 14 residues in the CDR3. In nucleotides, the CDR3 is TGTGCCAGCAGTTTCCCACTGAACACCGGGGAGCTGTTTTTT. It codes for CASSFPLNTGELFF.

This clonotype was seen just once. The chain has TRBV5-1 and TRBJ2-7; D gene uncertain. Between the trimmed V and J ends, which lost 1 base and 3 bases, there was a span of 8 bases. Germline V gene data show CDR1 as SGHRS and CDR2 as YFSETQ. The CDR3 is made up of 13 amino acids. The chain's CDR3 is CASSLYGDYEQYF. CDR3 DNA sequence: TGCGCCAGCAGCTTGTACGGAGACTACGAGCAGTACTTC.

This clonotype was observed many times. The chain links TRBV12-3 or TRBV12-4 to TRBJ1-1, with a possible D match to TRBD1 (6 bases). The length of the CDR3 is 15 residues. The V end lost 7 bases, the J end lost 6 bases, and 21 bases lay between the germline ends. The CDR3 region has the DNA TGTGCCAGCACCCCGGTTTGGGGGGCGGAACCTGAAGCTTTCTTT. Translating gives CASTPVWGAEPEAFF.

At least ten counts were recorded for this clonotype. The genes are TRBV29-1 and TRBJ2-3; either TRBD1 or TRBD2 may fit D (5 bases each). The CDR3 is 14 residues long. V lost 1 base and J lost 1, with 9 bases in between. Germline V gene sequence: CDR1 SQVTM, CDR2 ANQGSEA. The CDR3 DNA reads TGCAGCGTTGAAGGAGGGGCCGGCACAGATACGCAGTATTTT. It specifies CSVEGGAGTDTQYF.

This clonotype was seen at least ten times. The rearrangement joins TRBV14 to TRBJ2-1; D remains ambiguous. Germline V gives CDR1 SGHDN, CDR2 FVKESK. Trimming took off 4 bases at V and 4 bases at J, with 8 bases between the two ends. This CDR3 has 13 amino acids. Here the CDR3 reads CASSLMGYNEQFF. The CDR3 region has the DNA TGTGCCAGCAGCCTCATGGGTTACAATGAGCAGTTCTTC.

This chain connects TRBV12-3 or TRBV12-4 to TRBJ2-3; 7 bases match TRBD1. V shed 11 bases, J shed 1 base, and the junction held 3 bases outside the gene matches. This CDR3 comprises 12 residues. The CDR3 DNA reads as TGTGCCGGTGGACAGGGCACAGATACGCAGTATTTT. Translation gives CAGGQGTDTQYF.

In regard to this clonotype: This CDR3 is missing its conserved last phenylalanine or tryptophan, likely due to a read error. This chain uses TRBV27 with TRBJ2-1; D gene ambiguous. The germline V and J ends were trimmed by 1 base and 6 bases, with 16 bases remaining between them. Germline CDR1 and CDR2: MNHEY and SMNVEV (reference sequence). The CDR3 sequence is 16 residues long. The CDR3 spells CASSLYAQVTFNEQFS. CDR3 nucleotides: TGTGCCAGCAGTTTATATGCCCAAGTCACGTTCAATGAGCAGTTCTCC.

On this clonotype: A read error may explain this, as a much larger clone is one base away. The conserved final phenylalanine or tryptophan is absent from the CDR3, which likely points to a read error. The J gene is TRBJ2-7, the V gene TRBV7-9; D ambiguous. CDR3 length: 12 amino acids. V shed 5 bases and J shed 7 bases, with 12 bases lying between them. In germline, CDR1 is SEHNR, CDR2 FQNEAQ (reference sequence). CDR3 coding DNA: TGTGCCAGCAGCCAGTTGACCGGGGAGCAGTACTTA. Its protein is CASSQLTGEQYL.

This sequence joins TRBV12-3 or TRBV12-4 and TRBJ2-1; TRBD2 matches 9 bases. CDR3 length equals 15 residues. Unmatched junction bases numbered 5, after V lost 3 bases and J lost 5 bases. CDR3 nucleotides: TGTGCCAGCAGTTTCCCCCAGCGGGGGGACAATGAGCAGTTCTTC. Encoded protein: CASSFPQRGDNEQFF.

This clonotype came up a few times. The chain is built from TRBV6-5 and TRBJ2-2, with D uncertain. Between the trimmed V and J ends, which lost 0 bases and 6 bases, there was a span of 8 bases. The CDR3 loop spans 14 amino acids. The germline gives CDR1 MNHEY, CDR2 SVGAGI. CDR3 nucleotides: TGTGCCAGCAGTTACTCGGACCGGGCCGGGGAGCTGTTTTTT. It specifies CASSYSDRAGELFF.

The sample holds many counts of this clonotype. J is TRBJ1-1 and V is TRBV12-3 or TRBV12-4; D unresolved. Trimming removed 6 bases at V and 0 bases at J, with 8 bases between. The CDR3 is made up of 13 amino acids. CDR3 residues: CASSLTVNTEAFF. The CDR3 region has the DNA TGTGCCAGCAGCTTAACGGTGAACACTGAAGCTTTCTTT.